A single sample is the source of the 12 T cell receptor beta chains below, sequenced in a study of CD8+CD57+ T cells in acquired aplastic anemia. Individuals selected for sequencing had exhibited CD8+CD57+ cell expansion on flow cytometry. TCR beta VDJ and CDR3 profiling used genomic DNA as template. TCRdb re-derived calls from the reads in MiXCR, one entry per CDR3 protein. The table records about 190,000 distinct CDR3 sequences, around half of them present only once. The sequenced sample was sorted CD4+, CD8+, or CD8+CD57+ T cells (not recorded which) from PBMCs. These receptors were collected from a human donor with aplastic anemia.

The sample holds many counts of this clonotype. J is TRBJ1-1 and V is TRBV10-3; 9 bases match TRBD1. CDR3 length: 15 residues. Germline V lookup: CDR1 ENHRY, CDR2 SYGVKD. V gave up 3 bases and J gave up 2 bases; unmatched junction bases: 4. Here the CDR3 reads CAISDRTGENTEAFF. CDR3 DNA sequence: TGTGCCATCAGTGACAGGACAGGGGAAAACACTGAAGCTTTCTTT.

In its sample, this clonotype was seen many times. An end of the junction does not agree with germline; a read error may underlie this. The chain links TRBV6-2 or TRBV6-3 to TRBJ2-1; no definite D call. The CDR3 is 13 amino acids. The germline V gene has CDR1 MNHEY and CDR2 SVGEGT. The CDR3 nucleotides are TGTGCCAGCAAGAGGCACTTGCCCAATGAGCGGTTCTTC. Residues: CASKRHLPNERFF.

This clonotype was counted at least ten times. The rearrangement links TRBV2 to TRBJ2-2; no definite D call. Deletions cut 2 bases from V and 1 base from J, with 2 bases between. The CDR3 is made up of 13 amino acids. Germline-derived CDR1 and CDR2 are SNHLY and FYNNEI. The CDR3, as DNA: TGTGCCAGCAGTGAACAGAACACCGGGGAGCTGTTTTTT. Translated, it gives CASSEQNTGELFF.

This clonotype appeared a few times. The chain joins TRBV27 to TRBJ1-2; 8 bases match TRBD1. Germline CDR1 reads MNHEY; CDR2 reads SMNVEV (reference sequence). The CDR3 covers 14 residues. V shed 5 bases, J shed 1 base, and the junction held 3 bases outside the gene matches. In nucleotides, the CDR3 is TGTGCCAGCAGTCGGACAGGGAGTAACTATGGCTACACCTTC. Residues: CASSRTGSNYGYTF.

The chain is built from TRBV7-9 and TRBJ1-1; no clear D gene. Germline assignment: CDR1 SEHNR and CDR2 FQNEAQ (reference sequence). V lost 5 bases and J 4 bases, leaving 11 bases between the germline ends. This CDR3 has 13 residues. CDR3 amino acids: CASSPSRGTEAFF. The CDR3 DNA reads TGTGCCAGCAGCCCTAGTCGGGGCACTGAAGCTTTCTTT.

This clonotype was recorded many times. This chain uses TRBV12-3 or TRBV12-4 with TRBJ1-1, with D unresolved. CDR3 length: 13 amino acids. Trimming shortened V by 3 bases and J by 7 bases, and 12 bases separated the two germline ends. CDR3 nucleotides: TGTGCCAGCAGTTTGGCATTAGCGGTTGAAGCTTTCTTT. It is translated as CASSLALAVEAFF.

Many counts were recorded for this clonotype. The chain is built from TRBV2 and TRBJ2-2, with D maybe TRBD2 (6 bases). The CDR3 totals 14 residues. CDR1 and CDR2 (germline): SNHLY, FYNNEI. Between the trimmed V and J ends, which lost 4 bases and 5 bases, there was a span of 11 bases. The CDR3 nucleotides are TGTGCCAGCAGTGGGGCAGGGAGGACCGGGGAGCTGTTTTTT. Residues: CASSGAGRTGELFF.

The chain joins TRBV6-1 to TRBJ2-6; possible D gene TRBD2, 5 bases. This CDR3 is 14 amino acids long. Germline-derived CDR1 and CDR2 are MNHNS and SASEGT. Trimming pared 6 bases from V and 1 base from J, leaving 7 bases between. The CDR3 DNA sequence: TGTGCCAGCAGAAGGGAGTCTGGGGCCAACGTCCTGACTTTC. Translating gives CASRRESGANVLTF.

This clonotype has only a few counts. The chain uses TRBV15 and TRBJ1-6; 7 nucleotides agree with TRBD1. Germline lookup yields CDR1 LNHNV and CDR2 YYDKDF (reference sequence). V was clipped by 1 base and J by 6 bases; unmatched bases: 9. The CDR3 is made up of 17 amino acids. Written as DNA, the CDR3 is TGTGCCACCAGCAGAGCCAGGGGGGGTTCTGCTAATTCACCCCTCCACTTT. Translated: CATSRARGGSANSPLHF.

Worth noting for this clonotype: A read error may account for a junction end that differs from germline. CDR3 nucleotide sequence: TGCGCCAGCATCCGACAGGGGAATCAGCCCCAGCATTTT. It is translated as CASIRQGNQPQHF. The chain is built from TRBV2 and TRBJ1-5, with TRBD1 identical over 8 bases. The CDR3 is 13 amino acids. Per the germline V gene, CDR1 is SNHLY and CDR2 is FYNNEI.

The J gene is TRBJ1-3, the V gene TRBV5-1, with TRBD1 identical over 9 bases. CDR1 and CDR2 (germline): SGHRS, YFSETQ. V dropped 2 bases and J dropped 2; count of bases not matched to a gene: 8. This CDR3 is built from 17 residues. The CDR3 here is CASSLRGTGITGNTIYF. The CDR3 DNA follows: TGCGCCAGCAGCTTACGTGGGACAGGGATTACTGGAAACACCATATATTTT.

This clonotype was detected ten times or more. CDR3 loop: CASSQVAGGYEQYF. CDR3 in DNA: TGTGCCAGCAGCCAAGTAGCGGGAGGGTACGAGCAGTACTTC. The gene calls are TRBV11-2 and TRBJ2-7; 11 nucleotides align to TRBD2. The junction had 4 bases not matched to a gene; V was cut back by 5 bases and J by 4 bases. The CDR3 is 14 residues long. Germline CDR1 and CDR2: SGHAT and FQNNGV.